This T cell receptor (beta chain) was profiled in a study of spatial heterogeneity in lung cancer. Trimming cost V 4 bases and J 4 bases; bases outside gene matches: 12. In germline, CDR1 is MDHEN, CDR2 SYDVKM. CDR3 length: 16 amino acids. The time point was: sample taken at primary tumor resection. The sequenced material consisted of unsorted whole RNA from tumor, nontumor lung or frozen PBMC. Samples were obtained from around 73 donors, all untreated early-stage non-small cell lung cancer patients. One entry per CDR3 protein results from TCRdb running MiXCR on the 5' RACE reads. The repertoire has around 25,000 distinct CDR3 sequences, roughly 13% of them found once; the top ten carry less than 30%. This clonotype was seen repeatedly, ten times or more.

This chain uses TRBV28 with TRBJ2-5, with 7 bases identical to TRBD2. The TCR sequence derives from a female donor with early-stage non-small cell lung cancer. The sample consisted of PBMCs, taken at surgery. The CDR3 DNA sequence: TGTGCCAGCAGTTCACCCAGGGAGGGAGAAAGAGAGACCCAGTACTTC. Residues: CASSSPREGERETQYF.